The entry that follows covers one TCR beta chain sequence. Enrolled through a virtual design, the participants were between about 18 and 100 years of age and came from around 25 US areas. The sample belongs to a study of blood T cell repertoires in COVID-19. The table came from immunoSEQ multiplex PCR; TCRdb's copy has only in-frame clones and leaves some out. Of over 55,000 clones in the sample, roughly 80% were seen once. The CDR3 has 13 amino acids. V was clipped by 0 bases and J by 6 bases, with 8 bases between them. The chain couples TRBV12-3 or TRBV12-4 to TRBJ1-1, with D unclear. This TCR was recovered from a middle-aged woman with acute COVID-19. The sample taken for sequencing was PBMCs or T cells enriched from blood (not recorded which). The CDR3: CASSLAGFSEAFF. The CDR3 bases are TGTGCCAGCAGTTTAGCCGGGTTTTCTGAAGCTTTCTTT.